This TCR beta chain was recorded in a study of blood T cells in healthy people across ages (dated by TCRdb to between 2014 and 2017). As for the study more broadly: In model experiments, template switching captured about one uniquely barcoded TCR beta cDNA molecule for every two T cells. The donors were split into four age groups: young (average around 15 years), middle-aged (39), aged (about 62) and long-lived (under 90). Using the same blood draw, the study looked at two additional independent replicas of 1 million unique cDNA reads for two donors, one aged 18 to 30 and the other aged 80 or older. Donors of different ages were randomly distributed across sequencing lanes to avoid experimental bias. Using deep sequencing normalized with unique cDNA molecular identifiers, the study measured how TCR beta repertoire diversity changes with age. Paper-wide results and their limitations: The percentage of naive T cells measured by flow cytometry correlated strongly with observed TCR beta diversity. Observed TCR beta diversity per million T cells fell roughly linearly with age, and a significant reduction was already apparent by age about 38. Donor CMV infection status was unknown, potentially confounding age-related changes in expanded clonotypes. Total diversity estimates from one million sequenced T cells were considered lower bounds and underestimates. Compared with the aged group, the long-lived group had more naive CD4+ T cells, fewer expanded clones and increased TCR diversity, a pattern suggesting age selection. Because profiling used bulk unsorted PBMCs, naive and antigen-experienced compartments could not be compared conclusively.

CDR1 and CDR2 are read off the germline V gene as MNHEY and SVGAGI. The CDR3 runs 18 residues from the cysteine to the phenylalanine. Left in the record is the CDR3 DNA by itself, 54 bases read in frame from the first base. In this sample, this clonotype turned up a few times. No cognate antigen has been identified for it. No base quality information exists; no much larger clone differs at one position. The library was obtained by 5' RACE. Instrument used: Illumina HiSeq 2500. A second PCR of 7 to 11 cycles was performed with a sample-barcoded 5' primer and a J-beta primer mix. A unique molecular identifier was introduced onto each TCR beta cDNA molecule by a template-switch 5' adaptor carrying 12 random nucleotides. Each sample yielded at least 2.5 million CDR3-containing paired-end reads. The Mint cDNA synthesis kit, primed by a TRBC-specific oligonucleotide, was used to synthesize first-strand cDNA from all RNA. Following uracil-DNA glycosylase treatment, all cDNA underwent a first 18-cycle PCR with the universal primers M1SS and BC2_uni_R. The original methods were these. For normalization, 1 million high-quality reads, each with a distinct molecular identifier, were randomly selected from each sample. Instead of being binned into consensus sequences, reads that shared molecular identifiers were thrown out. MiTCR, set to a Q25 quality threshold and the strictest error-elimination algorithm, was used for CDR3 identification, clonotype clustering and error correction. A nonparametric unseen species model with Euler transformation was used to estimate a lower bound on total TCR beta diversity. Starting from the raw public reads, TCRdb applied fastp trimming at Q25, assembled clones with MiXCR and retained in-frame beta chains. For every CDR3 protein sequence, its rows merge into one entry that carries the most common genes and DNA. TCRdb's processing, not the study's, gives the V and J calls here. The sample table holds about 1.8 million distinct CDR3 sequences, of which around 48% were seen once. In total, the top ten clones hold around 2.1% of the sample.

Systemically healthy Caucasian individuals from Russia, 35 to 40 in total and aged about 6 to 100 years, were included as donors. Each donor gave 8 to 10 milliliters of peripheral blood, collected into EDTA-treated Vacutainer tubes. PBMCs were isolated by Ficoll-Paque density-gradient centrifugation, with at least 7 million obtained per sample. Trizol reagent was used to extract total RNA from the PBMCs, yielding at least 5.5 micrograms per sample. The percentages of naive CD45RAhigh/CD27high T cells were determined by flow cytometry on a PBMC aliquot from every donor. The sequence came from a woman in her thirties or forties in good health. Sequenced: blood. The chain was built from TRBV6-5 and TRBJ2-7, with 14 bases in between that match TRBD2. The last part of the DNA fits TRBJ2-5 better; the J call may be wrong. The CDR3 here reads CASSYIGLAGGIQETQYF. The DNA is TGTGCCAGCAGTTACATCGGACTAGCGGGGGGTATCCAAGAGACCCAGTACTTC.